The rows below give T cell receptor beta chains drawn from one sample of a study of vaccination and CD4 T cells after COVID-19. One entry per CDR3 protein results from TCRdb running MiXCR on the PCR reads. The profile shows 5,500 to 9,000 distinct CDR3 sequences, approximately 55% of them singletons. These receptors' antigens are unknown. Sequences were obtained from CD4+ T cells from blood, cultured in vitro. All receptors come from a human donor who had recovered from COVID-19. Each CDR3 is given with its conserved first and last residue. A D gene is named only where the DNA matches it firmly. Clone size is given for some rows only: seen once, a few or many times, or a class if the clone is expanded.

D gene	J gene	V gene	clone size	CDR3 DNA	CDR3 protein
.	TRBJ1-1	TRBV15	.	TGTGCCACCAGCAGACCGACAGCCAAGGGCTACACTGAAGCTTTCTTT	CATSRPTAKGYTEAFF
.	TRBJ1-3	TRBV6-1	few	TGTGCCAGCAGTCCCCCGACGGGAAACACCATATATTTT	CASSPPTGNTIYF
TRBD1	TRBJ2-3	TRBV7-7	few	TGTGCTAGCAGTCCTACCGGGACAGGGGTAGATACGCAGTATTTT	CASSPTGTGVDTQYF
.	TRBJ2-1	TRBV7-9	once	TGTGCCAGCAGCTTTGGTTCCGGGAGAAGGTCCTACAATGAGCAGTTCTTC	CASSFGSGRRSYNEQFF
.	TRBJ1-1	TRBV20-1	.	TGCAGTGCTAGAGATGGGGCTGGCACTGAAGCTTTCTTT	CSARDGAGTEAFF
.	TRBJ2-3	TRBV27	.	TGTGCCAGCAGTTCCGAGTACGGCAGGGACGCACGAGGCACAGATACGCAGTATTTT	CASSSEYGRDARGTDTQYF
.	TRBJ2-2	TRBV19	.	TGTGCCAGTAGTACCCAGGTTAGAAGGAACACCGGGGAGCTGTTTTTT	CASSTQVRRNTGELFF
.	TRBJ1-5	TRBV6-5	few	TGTGCCAGCAGTTACGCGGGGCGGAGGGCGGGTCAGCCCCAGCATTTT	CASSYAGRRAGQPQHF
TRBD2	TRBJ2-1	TRBV7-3	.	TGTGCCAGCAGCCCCCTGGCTAGCGGGGGGGCGAATGAGCAGTTCTTC	CASSPLASGGANEQFF
.	TRBJ2-7	TRBV6-1	few	TGTGCCAGCAGTGATCCTAGGACAGCCTCCTACGAGCAGTACTTC	CASSDPRTASYEQYF
TRBD2	TRBJ2-7	TRBV20-1	few	TGCAGTGCTAGCCGAGGGAGGGGAACCTACGAGCAGTACTTC	CSASRGRGTYEQYF
.	TRBJ1-5	TRBV30	.	TGTGCCTGGAGTGTCCGGACGGACATCACGCCCCAGCATTTT	CAWSVRTDITPQHF
.	TRBJ2-7	TRBV6-5	.	TGTGCCAGCAGTTACTGGGGTCGCGCTTACGAGCAGTACTTC	CASSYWGRAYEQYF
TRBD2	TRBJ2-1	TRBV7-2	once	TGTGCCAGCAGCTTAGGTCTAGCGGGAGACAATGAGCAGTTCTTC	CASSLGLAGDNEQFF
TRBD1	TRBJ2-7	TRBV5-6	.	TGTGCCAGCAGGCAGACAGGGGTAGGTTACGAGCAGTACTTC	CASRQTGVGYEQYF
.	TRBJ1-1	TRBV20-1	.	TGCAGTGCTAGGGCGGGACATGAAGCTTTCTTT	CSARAGHEAFF
.	TRBJ1-1	TRBV15	.	TGTGCCACCAGCAGAGGGGACAAGGCGAACACTGAAGCTTTCTTT	CATSRGDKANTEAFF
.	TRBJ1-4	TRBV6-2/TRBV6-3	.	TGTGCCAGCAGTCGGCAGGGATATTCGAATGAAAAACTGTTTTTT	CASSRQGYSNEKLFF
.	TRBJ2-1	TRBV6-1	.	TGTGCCTGTCACGCCGGGAGATCATACAATGAGCAGTTCTTC	CACHAGRSYNEQFF
.	TRBJ1-2	TRBV6-1	.	TGTGCCAGCAGCCAAATTCCAGCTAACTATGGCTACACCTTC	CASSQIPANYGYTF
TRBD1	TRBJ1-4	TRBV24-1	.	TGTGCCACCAGTGAAGGGACAGGGTTTCATGAAAAACTGTTTTTT	CATSEGTGFHEKLFF
.	TRBJ1-2	TRBV27	.	TGTGCCAGCAGTTCCCGGGGGCAGGGGTACTATGGCTACACCTTC	CASSSRGQGYYGYTF
TRBD2	TRBJ2-1	TRBV10-3	.	TGTGCCATCAGCCTTAGCGGGGGTCACAATGAGCAGTTCTTC	CAISLSGGHNEQFF
.	TRBJ1-2	TRBV7-6	few	TGTGCCAGCAGCGAAAGCCCGGGGGCAAACTATGGCTACACCTTC	CASSESPGANYGYTF
.	TRBJ1-1	TRBV6-1	once	TGTACCAGCAGAGAGCAGGGTCGCAGCACTGAAGCTTTCTTT	CTSREQGRSTEAFF
.	TRBJ2-7	TRBV20-1	.	TGCAGTGCTCCCCTAGGGGCCGAGCAGTACTTC	CSAPLGAEQYF
.	TRBJ2-7	TRBV5-1	.	TGCGCCAGCAGCTCCGTCGCGGGCTCCTACGAGCAGTACTTC	CASSSVAGSYEQYF
TRBD2	TRBJ2-2	TRBV27	few	TGTGCCAGCAGACGAGCGGGAGGTAGCACCGGGGAGCTGTTTTTT	CASRRAGGSTGELFF
.	TRBJ1-5	TRBV6-1	few	TGTGCCAGCAGTGTACAGGGTAGAAGGGGACAGCCCCAGCATTTT	CASSVQGRRGQPQHF
.	TRBJ1-5	TRBV15	.	TGTGCCACCAGCACTGAAGGGCATAGCAATCAGCCCCAGCATTTT	CATSTEGHSNQPQHF
.	TRBJ2-1	TRBV12-3/TRBV12-4	.	TGTGCCAGCAGCCCACCCTTTAACCCCTACAATGAGCAGTTCTTC	CASSPPFNPYNEQFF
.	TRBJ1-2	TRBV20-1	.	TGCAGTGCTAGATTTCCCTGGGGGGCCATATATGGCTACACCTTC	CSARFPWGAIYGYTF
TRBD2	TRBJ2-7	TRBV12-3/TRBV12-4	.	TGTGCCAGCAGTCTAGCGGGAGTTGGGAGGGTGACCTACGAGCAGTACTTC	CASSLAGVGRVTYEQYF
TRBD1	TRBJ1-2	TRBV30	once	TGTGCCTGGAGTATCTCAGGGGGCTCTGGCTACACCTTC	CAWSISGGSGYTF
.	TRBJ1-3	TRBV18	few	TGTGCCAGCTCACCCTCCCGGGACACCATATATTTT	CASSPSRDTIYF
TRBD2	TRBJ2-7	TRBV5-1	.	TGCGCCAGCAGCTTACTAGCGGGAGGGCCGGGGTACGAGCAGTACTTC	CASSLLAGGPGYEQYF
TRBD1	TRBJ2-1	TRBV6-1	.	TGTGCCAGCAGTGAAGCGGGGACAGCCTCCTACAATGAGCAGTTCTTC	CASSEAGTASYNEQFF
TRBD2	TRBJ2-3	TRBV6-1	.	TGTGCCAGCATTGTAGCGGGAGGCGGTACGCAGTATTTT	CASIVAGGGTQYF
.	TRBJ2-2	TRBV5-4	.	TGTGCCAGCAGCGGCTACTCTGCCGGGGAGCTGTTTTTT	CASSGYSAGELFF
TRBD2	TRBJ2-2	TRBV19	once	TGTGCCAGTAGTACCGGACTAGCGGTATCCGGGGAGCTGTTTTTT	CASSTGLAVSGELFF
TRBD1	TRBJ1-1	TRBV20-1	.	TGCAGTGCTTTAGACAGGGGGCAAGCTTTCTTT	CSALDRGQAFF
TRBD1	TRBJ1-2	TRBV2	.	TGTGCCAGCAGCACAGGGGCGACTAACTATGGCTACACCTTC	CASSTGATNYGYTF
.	TRBJ2-7	TRBV4-1	.	TGCGCCAGCAGCATACACGACGGCTACGAGCAGTACTTC	CASSIHDGYEQYF
.	TRBJ2-7	TRBV20-1	few	TGCAGTGCTAGGAGGGAGCACGAGCAGTACTTC	CSARREHEQYF
.	TRBJ1-2	TRBV6-1	.	TGTGCCAGCAGTGAATCCTTTAACCGGGCAAACGTTGGCTACACCTTC	CASSESFNRANVGYTF
.	TRBJ1-2	TRBV7-9	.	TGTGCCAGCAGCGCCGGAAGGGACTATGGCTACACCTTC	CASSAGRDYGYTF
.	TRBJ2-3	TRBV24-1	.	TGTGCCACCAGTGATTTTGGATTCCAGAAGACAGATACGCAGTATTTT	CATSDFGFQKTDTQYF
.	TRBJ2-1	TRBV7-9	.	TGTGCCAGCAGCTTAGACCTAAACAATGAGCAGTTCTTC	CASSLDLNNEQFF
.	TRBJ1-1	TRBV7-2	few	TGTGCCAGCAGCTTAGCCAGGGCTGGTGAAGCTTTCTTT	CASSLARAGEAFF
.	TRBJ2-1	TRBV20-1	few	TGCAGTGCTTGGCCTCTACCGAGCTCCTACAATGAGCAGTTCTTC	CSAWPLPSSYNEQFF
TRBD2	TRBJ2-2	TRBV6-2/TRBV6-3	.	TGTGCCAGCAGAGCCAGCGGGGCCGTTAGAACCGGGGAGCTGTTTTTT	CASRASGAVRTGELFF
.	TRBJ1-2	TRBV24-1	.	TGTGCCACCAGTGATTTTCGTACTAACTATGGCTACACCTTC	CATSDFRTNYGYTF
TRBD2	TRBJ2-5	TRBV20-1	once	TGCAGTGCTTTGCGGGGGGTTGGGACCCAGTACTTC	CSALRGVGTQYF